The 24 T cell receptor beta chains below come from one sample, sequenced in a study of response to subunit inactivated influenza vaccine. TCRdb re-derived calls from the RT-PCR reads in MiXCR, one entry per CDR3 protein. The sample includes roughly 630,000 distinct CDR3 sequences, less than 15% of them seen just once. The sample was PBMCs from blood, taken less than 15 days before vaccination. The receptors derive from a man aged 45-60 years who received an inactivated influenza vaccine.

This chain uses TRBV5-1 with TRBJ1-2; TRBD1 matches 7 bases. In germline, CDR1 is SGHRS, CDR2 YFSETQ. The CDR3 spans 15 residues. J was trimmed by 4 bases and V by 0 bases; bases with no gene match: 6. This chain's CDR3 is CASSLAQGGTYGYTF. CDR3 DNA sequence: TGCGCCAGCAGCTTGGCGCAGGGGGGGACCTATGGCTACACCTTC.

This clonotype was counted ten times or more. J is TRBJ1-2 and V is TRBV12-3 or TRBV12-4, with D unresolved. Trimming shortened V by 8 bases and J by 5 bases, and 9 bases separated the two germline ends. The CDR3 spans 11 residues. The CDR3 nucleotides are TGTGCCAGCCTGAACCAATATGGCTACACCTTC. Amino acids: CASLNQYGYTF.

This clonotype appeared a few times. The rearrangement joins TRBV5-1 to TRBJ1-4, with D perhaps TRBD1 (5 bases). Germline lookup yields CDR1 SGHRS and CDR2 YFSETQ. This CDR3 is 16 amino acids long. With 0 bases removed from V and 4 bases from J, the gap between germline ends came to 13 bases. CDR3 region: CASSLGPTAINEKLFF. CDR3 nucleotides: TGCGCCAGCAGCTTGGGACCGACAGCCATTAATGAAAAACTGTTTTTT.

This clonotype turned up a few times. This chain joins TRBV3-1 and TRBJ2-3, with TRBD2 identical over 10 bases. The length of the CDR3 is 15 residues. V trimming: 6 bases; J trimming: 6 bases; junction bases outside the gene matches: 9. Per germline, CDR1 LGHDT and CDR2 YNNKEL (reference sequence). The CDR3 loop is CASRPTSGGADTQYF. The CDR3 DNA reads as TGTGCCAGCAGGCCTACGAGCGGGGGGGCGGATACGCAGTATTTT.

This clonotype was found a few times. The rearrangement uses TRBV6-1 and TRBJ2-1; TRBD2 aligns across 7 bases. V gave up 5 bases and J gave up 8 bases; unmatched junction bases: 9. The CDR3 has 14 residues. In germline, CDR1 is MNHNS, CDR2 SASEGT. CDR3 amino acids: CASSRREGAYEQFF. In DNA, the CDR3 is TGTGCCAGCAGTAGGAGGGAGGGAGCGTATGAGCAGTTCTTC.

The chain carries TRBV11-1 and TRBJ2-5; the match to TRBD2 covers 15 bases. The CDR3 sequence is 20 residues long. The V and J ends lost 1 base and 0 bases, in that order; junction bases with no gene match: 9. The germline V gene has CDR1 SGHAT and CDR2 FQDESV (reference sequence). CDR3 sequence: CASSLGTSGRAKFYQETQYF. The DNA for the CDR3 is TGTGCCAGCAGCTTAGGGACTAGCGGGAGGGCCAAATTCTACCAAGAGACCCAGTACTTC.

This chain uses TRBV7-8 with TRBJ2-1; 7 bases align to TRBD2. V shed 1 base and J 5 bases; nucleotides not matched to a gene: 5. The germline gives CDR1 SGHVS, CDR2 FQNEAQ. The length of the CDR3 is 15 residues. DNA of the CDR3: TGTGCCAGCAGCTTAGTCGGGAGGAGGGACAATGAGCAGTTCTTC. The encoded protein is CASSLVGRRDNEQFF.

This clonotype was recorded many times. V gene TRBV7-2 combines with J gene TRBJ2-3; a weak D match, TRBD1 (6 bases). The CDR3 sequence is 16 residues long. Germline lookup yields CDR1 SGHTA and CDR2 FQGNSA. The germline V and J ends were trimmed by 5 bases and 4 bases, with 19 bases remaining between them. The CDR3 region is CASSRLGVRQADTQYF. CDR3 nucleotides: TGTGCCAGCAGCCGCCTGGGCGTCAGACAGGCAGATACGCAGTATTTT.

The J gene is TRBJ1-1, the V gene TRBV5-1, with TRBD1 as a possible D gene (5 bases). Trimming cost V 9 bases and J 3 bases, with 18 bases left between them. Germline-derived CDR1 and CDR2 are SGHRS and YFSETQ. The CDR3 covers 14 residues. CDR3 region: CATGMGRGDTEAFF. Here the CDR3 DNA reads TGCGCCACCGGAATGGGGAGAGGGGACACTGAAGCTTTCTTT.

This clonotype occurred a few times. The chain recombines TRBV10-3 with TRBJ2-3; D might be TRBD2 (7 bases). The V gene lost 6 bases and the J gene lost 1 base, with 14 bases spanning the gap. The CDR3 length is 15 residues. CDR1 is ENHRY and CDR2 is SYGVKD in the germline V gene. DNA of the CDR3: TGTGCCATCAGCCCACAGGGAGGGGGCACAGATACGCAGTATTTT. Its protein product is CAISPQGGGTDTQYF.

This clonotype was detected a few times. This chain uses TRBV7-2 with TRBJ2-2, with 7 bases lining up with TRBD1. Trimming at V came to 1 base and at J to 5 bases, leaving 7 bases not matched to a gene. CDR1 SGHTA and CDR2 FQGNSA come from the germline V gene. The CDR3 loop spans 16 amino acids. Here the CDR3 reads CASSLEGTALTGELFF. DNA for the CDR3: TGTGCCAGCAGCTTAGAGGGGACAGCCCTAACCGGGGAGCTGTTTTTT.

J is TRBJ1-5 and V is TRBV12-3 or TRBV12-4; D is unresolved. V lost 6 bases, J lost 6 bases, and 15 bases lay in between. This CDR3 comprises 14 residues. CDR3 protein: CASRIGTVGQPQHF. CDR3 DNA sequence: TGTGCCAGCAGAATTGGAACAGTTGGTCAGCCCCAGCATTTT.

In its sample, this clonotype was seen a few times. The CDR3 protein is CASSLRPTGAAVLNTEAFF. The CDR3 nucleotides read TGTGCCAGCAGCTTAAGACCAACAGGGGCCGCCGTTTTGAACACTGAAGCTTTCTTT. This chain joins TRBV11-1 and TRBJ1-1; TRBD1 matches 7 bases. Germline lookup yields CDR1 SGHAT and CDR2 FQDESV (reference sequence). With 2 bases clipped from V and 0 bases from J, the junction kept 15 bases outside the gene matches. This CDR3 spans 19 amino acids.

V gene TRBV20-1 combines with J gene TRBJ2-1, with 8 bases aligning to TRBD2. The CDR3 contains 16 residues. V gave up 5 bases and J gave up 7 bases; unmatched junction bases: 16. Germline values: CDR1 DFQATT, CDR2 SNEGSKA (reference sequence). The DNA for the CDR3 is TGCAGTGCTTACCCAGTAGCGGGGACCCTAATGAATGAGCAGTTCTTC. Protein sequence: CSAYPVAGTLMNEQFF.

This clonotype was counted only a few times. The chain carries TRBV20-1 and TRBJ2-7, with D uncertain. V lost 7 bases and J lost 6, with 13 bases in between. The CDR3 is made up of 11 amino acids. CDR1 is DFQATT and CDR2 is SNEGSKA in the germline V gene (reference sequence). The CDR3 nucleotides are TGCAGTGGGAAACAAGCGACCGAGCAGTACTTC. This gives the protein CSGKQATEQYF.

This clonotype has more than one count but fewer than ten. The chain links TRBV4-3 to TRBJ1-5, with D hard to call. Germline V gene lookup returns CDR1 LGHNA and CDR2 YSLEER. Trimming removed 2 bases from V and 1 base from J, with 15 bases in between. The CDR3 is 17 residues long. The CDR3, as DNA: TGCGCCAGCAGCCAAAGGCTAGGCGGTGGAAGCAATCAGCCCCAGCATTTT. Protein product: CASSQRLGGGSNQPQHF.

The V gene is TRBV6-2 or TRBV6-3, the J gene TRBJ1-2, with 7 bases matching TRBD1. Trimming cost V 2 bases and J 4 bases; bases outside gene matches: 1. CDR1 and CDR2 (germline): MNHEY, SVGEGT. This CDR3 is 13 amino acids long. CDR3 protein: CASSYGDSYGYTF. Written as DNA, the CDR3 is TGTGCCAGCAGTTACGGGGACAGCTATGGCTACACCTTC.

V usage is TRBV7-8 and J usage is TRBJ2-2; no clear D gene. Germline V gives CDR1 SGHVS, CDR2 FQNEAQ. V lost 1 base and J lost 6, with 15 bases in between. The CDR3 has 16 residues. Written as DNA, the CDR3 is TGTGCCAGCAGCTTAGATTTTATAGGGTCCGCCGGGGAGCTGTTTTTT. It specifies CASSLDFIGSAGELFF.

The V gene is TRBV13, the J gene TRBJ2-2, with 9 positions matching TRBD2. V lost 7 bases to trimming and J lost 3 bases; unmatched junction nucleotides: 9. This CDR3 has 16 amino acids. CDR1 PRHDT and CDR2 FYEKMQ come from the germline V gene (reference sequence). CDR3 sequence reads: CASTRGSGRHTGELFF. CDR3 coding DNA: TGTGCCAGCACCCGGGGGAGCGGGAGGCACACCGGGGAGCTGTTTTTT.

The chain carries TRBV12-3 or TRBV12-4 and TRBJ1-2, with 7 bases aligning to TRBD1. CDR3 length equals 14 residues. The J segment lost 3 bases and the V segment lost 5 bases, leaving 6 bases of the junction unmatched. In nucleotides, the CDR3 is TGTGCCAGCAGTCCCAGGGGGATTTACTATGGCTACACCTTC. Translation: CASSPRGIYYGYTF.

This chain connects TRBV6-5 to TRBJ1-2; TRBD1 aligns across 8 bases. Unmatched junction bases numbered 4, after V lost 0 bases and J lost 4 bases. The CDR3 has 15 amino acids. The germline V gene has CDR1 MNHEY and CDR2 SVGAGI. The CDR3 DNA follows: TGTGCCAGCAGTTACTCGGGCACAGGGGGCTATGGCTACACCTTC. This gives the protein CASSYSGTGGYGYTF.

The sample holds many counts of this clonotype. J is TRBJ2-1 and V is TRBV12-3 or TRBV12-4, with D possibly being TRBD1 (6 bases). V lost 6 bases and J lost 5, with 14 bases in between. The CDR3 has 14 amino acids. The CDR3 protein is CASRPGTGHNEQFF. The CDR3 DNA is TGTGCCAGCAGGCCCGGCACAGGGCACAATGAGCAGTTCTTC.

The V and J genes are TRBV9 and TRBJ2-1; a possible D gene is TRBD2 (6 bases). Germline CDR1 and CDR2: SGDLS and YYNGEE. This CDR3 is built from 14 residues. Trimming took 2 bases from V and 4 from J, leaving 10 bases between them. The CDR3 DNA reads as TGTGCCAGCAGCGTGGCTAGCGAGTACAATGAGCAGTTCTTC. This gives the protein CASSVASEYNEQFF.

The chain joins TRBV20-1 to TRBJ1-1; 9 bases fit TRBD1. Trimming removed 3 bases from V and 4 bases from J; junction bases left unmatched: 3. The CDR3 contains 13 residues. Per the germline V gene, CDR1 is DFQATT and CDR2 is SNEGSKA (reference sequence). CDR3 sequence reads: CSASDRGITEAFF. CDR3 in DNA: TGCAGTGCTAGTGACAGGGGGATCACTGAAGCTTTCTTT.